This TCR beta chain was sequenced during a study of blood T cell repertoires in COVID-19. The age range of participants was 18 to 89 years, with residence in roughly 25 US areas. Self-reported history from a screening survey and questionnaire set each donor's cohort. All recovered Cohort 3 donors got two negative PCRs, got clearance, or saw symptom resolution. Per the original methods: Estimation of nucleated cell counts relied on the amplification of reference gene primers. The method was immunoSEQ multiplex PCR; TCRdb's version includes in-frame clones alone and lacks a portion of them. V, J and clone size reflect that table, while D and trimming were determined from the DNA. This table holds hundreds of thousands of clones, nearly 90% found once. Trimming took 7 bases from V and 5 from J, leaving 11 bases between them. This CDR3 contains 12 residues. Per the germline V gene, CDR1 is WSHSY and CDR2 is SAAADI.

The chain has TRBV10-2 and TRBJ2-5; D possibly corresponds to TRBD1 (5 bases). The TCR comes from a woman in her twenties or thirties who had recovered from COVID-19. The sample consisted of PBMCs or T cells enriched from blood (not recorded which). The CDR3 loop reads CASKWGKETQYF. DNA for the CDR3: TGCGCCAGCAAGTGGGGCAAGGAGACCCAGTACTTC.